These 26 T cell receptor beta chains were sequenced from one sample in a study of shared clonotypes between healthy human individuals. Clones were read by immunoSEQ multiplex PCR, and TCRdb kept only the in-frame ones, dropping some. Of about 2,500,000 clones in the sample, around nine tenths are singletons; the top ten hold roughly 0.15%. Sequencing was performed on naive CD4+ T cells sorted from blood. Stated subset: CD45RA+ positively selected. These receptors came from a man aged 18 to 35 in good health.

The CDR3, as DNA: TGTGCCAGCAGCGGGTCCGGGACAGGGCACGGCTACACCTTC. It encodes CASSGSGTGHGYTF. The chain is built from TRBV9 and TRBJ1-2; TRBD1 matches at 9 bases. Trimming at V came to 3 bases and at J to 8 bases, leaving 8 bases not matched to a gene. CDR1 and CDR2 from the germline V gene are SGDLS and YYNGEE. The CDR3 is 14 amino acids.

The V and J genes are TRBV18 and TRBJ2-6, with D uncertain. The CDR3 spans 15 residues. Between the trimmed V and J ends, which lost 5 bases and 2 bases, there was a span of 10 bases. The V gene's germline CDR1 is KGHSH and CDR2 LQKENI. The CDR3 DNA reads TGTGCCAGCTCAGAGATTTTTCCTGGGGCCAACGTCCTGACTTTC. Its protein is CASSEIFPGANVLTF.

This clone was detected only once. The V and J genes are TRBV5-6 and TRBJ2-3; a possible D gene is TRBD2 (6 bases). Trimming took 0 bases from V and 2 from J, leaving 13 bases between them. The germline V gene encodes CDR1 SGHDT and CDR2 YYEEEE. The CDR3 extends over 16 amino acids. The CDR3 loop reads CASSLDSGLPTDTQYF. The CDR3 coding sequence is TGTGCCAGCAGCTTGGACAGCGGGTTACCCACAGATACGCAGTATTTT.

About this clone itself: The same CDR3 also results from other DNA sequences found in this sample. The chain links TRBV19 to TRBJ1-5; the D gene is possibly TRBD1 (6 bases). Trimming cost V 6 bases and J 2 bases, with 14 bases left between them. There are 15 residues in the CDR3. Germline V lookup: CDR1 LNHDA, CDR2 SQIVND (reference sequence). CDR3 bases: TGTGCCAGTAGCGTCGGGGGGCAGGGCAATCAGCCCCAGCATTTT. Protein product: CASSVGGQGNQPQHF.

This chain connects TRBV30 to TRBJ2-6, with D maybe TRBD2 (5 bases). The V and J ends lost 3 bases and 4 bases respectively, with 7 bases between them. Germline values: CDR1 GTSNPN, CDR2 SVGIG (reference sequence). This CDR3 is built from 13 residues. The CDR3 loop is CAWRTGGANVLTF. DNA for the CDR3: TGTGCCTGGAGGACGGGGGGGGCCAACGTCCTGACTTTC.

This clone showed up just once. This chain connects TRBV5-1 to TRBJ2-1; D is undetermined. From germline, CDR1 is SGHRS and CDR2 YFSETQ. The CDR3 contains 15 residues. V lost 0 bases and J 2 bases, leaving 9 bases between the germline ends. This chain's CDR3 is CASSLADRTYNEQFF. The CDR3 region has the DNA TGCGCCAGCAGCTTGGCGGACCGAACCTACAATGAGCAGTTCTTC.

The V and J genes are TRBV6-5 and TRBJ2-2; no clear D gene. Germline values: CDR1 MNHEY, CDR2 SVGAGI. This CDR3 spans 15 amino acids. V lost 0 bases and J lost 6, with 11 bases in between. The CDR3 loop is CASSYSFVDAGELFF. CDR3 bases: TGTGCCAGCAGTTACTCGTTCGTAGATGCCGGGGAGCTGTTTTTT.

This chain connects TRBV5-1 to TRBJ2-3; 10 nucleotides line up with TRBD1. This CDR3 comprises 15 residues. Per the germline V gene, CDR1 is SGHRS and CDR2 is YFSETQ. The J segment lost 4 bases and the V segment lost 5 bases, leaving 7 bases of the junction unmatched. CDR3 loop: CASSSPGQGPDTQYF. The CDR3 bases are TGCGCCAGCAGTTCACCGGGACAGGGGCCAGATACGCAGTATTTT. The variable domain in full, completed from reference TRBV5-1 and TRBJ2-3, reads KAGVTQTPRYLIKTRGQQVTLSCSPISGHRSVSWYQQTPGQGLQFLFEYFSETQRNKGNFPGRFSGRQFSNSRSEMNVSTLELGDSALYLCASSSPGQGPDTQYFGPGTRLTVL.

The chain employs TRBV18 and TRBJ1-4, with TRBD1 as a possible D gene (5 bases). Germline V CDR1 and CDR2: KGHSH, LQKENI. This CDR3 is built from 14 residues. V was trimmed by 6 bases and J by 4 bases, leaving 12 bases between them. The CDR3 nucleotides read TGTGCCAGCTCCGGACAAGGCAGTAATGAAAAACTGTTTTTT. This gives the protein CASSGQGSNEKLFF. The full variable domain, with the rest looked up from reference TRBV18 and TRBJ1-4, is NAGVMQNPRHLVRRRGQEARLRCSPMKGHSHVYWYRQLPEEGLKFMVYLQKENIIDESGMPKERFSAEFPKEGPSILRIQQVVRGDSAAYFCASSGQGSNEKLFFGSGTQLSVL.

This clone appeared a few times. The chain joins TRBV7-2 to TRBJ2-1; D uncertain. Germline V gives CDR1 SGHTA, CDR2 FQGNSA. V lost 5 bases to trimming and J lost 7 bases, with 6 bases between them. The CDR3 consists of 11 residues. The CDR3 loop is CASSTWNEQFF. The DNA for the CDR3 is TGTGCCAGCAGCACCTGGAATGAGCAGTTCTTC.

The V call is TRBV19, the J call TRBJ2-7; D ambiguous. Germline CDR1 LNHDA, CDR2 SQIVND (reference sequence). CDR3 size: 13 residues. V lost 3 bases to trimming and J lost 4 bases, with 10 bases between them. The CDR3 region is CASSMGLGYEQYF. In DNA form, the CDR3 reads TGTGCCAGTAGTATGGGCTTGGGGTACGAGCAGTACTTC.

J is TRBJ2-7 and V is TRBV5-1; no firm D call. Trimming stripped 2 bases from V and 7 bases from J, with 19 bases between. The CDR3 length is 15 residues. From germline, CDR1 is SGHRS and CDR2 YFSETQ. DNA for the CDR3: TGCGCCAGCAGCTTCATCGGCAGTCCTCAAGAAGAGCAGTACTTC. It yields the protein CASSFIGSPQEEQYF.

CDR3 sequence reads: CASSQDFGGYYGYTF. CDR3 sequence (DNA): TGTGCCAGCAGCCAAGATTTCGGGGGCTACTATGGCTACACCTTC. The chain recombines TRBV4-2 with TRBJ1-2; possible D gene TRBD1, 6 bases. Germline V gene sequence: CDR1 LGHNA, CDR2 YNFKEQ. CDR3 size: 15 residues. The V and J ends lost 0 bases and 3 bases respectively, with 11 bases between them.

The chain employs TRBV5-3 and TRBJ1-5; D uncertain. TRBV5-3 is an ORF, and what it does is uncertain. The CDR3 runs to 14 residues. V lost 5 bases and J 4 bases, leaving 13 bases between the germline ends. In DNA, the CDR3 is TGTGCCAGAAGTTTTTCCAACCCTAATCAGCCCCAGCATTTT. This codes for CARSFSNPNQPQHF.

Here the CDR3 DNA reads TGTGCCAGCAGTCGGCGGGAGGGTCCCTACAATGAGCAGTTCTTC. Its translation is CASSRREGPYNEQFF. The rearrangement joins TRBV6-5 to TRBJ2-1; 9 bases line up with TRBD2. Germline V gene sequence: CDR1 MNHEY, CDR2 SVGAGI. The CDR3 has 15 amino acids. After removal of 5 bases from V and 2 bases from J, the junction contained 4 bases not matched to a gene.

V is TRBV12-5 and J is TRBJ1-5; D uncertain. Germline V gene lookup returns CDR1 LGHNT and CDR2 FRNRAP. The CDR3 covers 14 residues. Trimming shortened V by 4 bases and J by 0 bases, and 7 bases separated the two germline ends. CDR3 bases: TGTGCTAGTGGTTCCGGGATTAGCAATCAGCCCCAGCATTTT. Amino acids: CASGSGISNQPQHF. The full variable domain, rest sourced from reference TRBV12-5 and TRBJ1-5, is DARVTQTPRHKVTEMGQEVTMRCQPILGHNTVFWYRQTMMQGLELLAYFRNRAPLDDSGMPKDRFSAEMPDATLATLKIQPSEPRDSAVYFCASGSGISNQPQHFGDGTRLSIL.

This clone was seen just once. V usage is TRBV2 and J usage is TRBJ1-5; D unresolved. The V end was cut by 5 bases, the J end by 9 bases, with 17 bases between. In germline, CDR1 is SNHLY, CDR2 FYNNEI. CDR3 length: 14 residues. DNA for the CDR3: TGTGCCAGCAGTTCCGACGGGCTTGATCTGCCCCAGCATTTT. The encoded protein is CASSSDGLDLPQHF.

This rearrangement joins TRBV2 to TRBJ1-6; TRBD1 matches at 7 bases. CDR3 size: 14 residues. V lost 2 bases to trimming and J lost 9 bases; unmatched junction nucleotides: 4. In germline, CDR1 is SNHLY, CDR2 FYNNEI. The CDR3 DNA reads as TGTGCCAGCAGTGAATTGGACAGGACTTCACCCCTCCACTTT. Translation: CASSELDRTSPLHF.

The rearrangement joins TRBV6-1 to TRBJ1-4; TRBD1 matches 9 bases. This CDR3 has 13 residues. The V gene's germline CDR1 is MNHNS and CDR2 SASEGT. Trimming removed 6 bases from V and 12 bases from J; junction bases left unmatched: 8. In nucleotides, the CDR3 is TGTGCCAGCAGGGAACAGGGGGCCGGGGAACTGTTTTTT. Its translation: CASREQGAGELFF.

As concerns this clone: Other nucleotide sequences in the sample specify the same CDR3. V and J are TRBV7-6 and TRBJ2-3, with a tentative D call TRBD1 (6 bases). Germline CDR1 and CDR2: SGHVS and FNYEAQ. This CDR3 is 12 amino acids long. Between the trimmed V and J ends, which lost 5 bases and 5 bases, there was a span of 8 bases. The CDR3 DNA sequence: TGTGCCAGCAGCCTACAGGGAGATACGCAGTATTTT. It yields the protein CASSLQGDTQYF.

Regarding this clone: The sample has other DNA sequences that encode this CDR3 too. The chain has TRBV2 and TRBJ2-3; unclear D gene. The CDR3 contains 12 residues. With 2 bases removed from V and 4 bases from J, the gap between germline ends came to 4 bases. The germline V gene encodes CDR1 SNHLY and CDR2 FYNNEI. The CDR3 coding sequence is TGTGCCAGCAGTGAACTTGCAGATACGCAGTATTTT. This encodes CASSELADTQYF.

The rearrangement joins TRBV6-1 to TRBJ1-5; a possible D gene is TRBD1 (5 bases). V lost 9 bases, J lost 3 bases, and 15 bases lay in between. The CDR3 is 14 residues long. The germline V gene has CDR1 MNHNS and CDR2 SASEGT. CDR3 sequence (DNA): TGTGCCAGTTGGGACGCCGGACACAATCAGCCCCAGCATTTT. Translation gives CASWDAGHNQPQHF.

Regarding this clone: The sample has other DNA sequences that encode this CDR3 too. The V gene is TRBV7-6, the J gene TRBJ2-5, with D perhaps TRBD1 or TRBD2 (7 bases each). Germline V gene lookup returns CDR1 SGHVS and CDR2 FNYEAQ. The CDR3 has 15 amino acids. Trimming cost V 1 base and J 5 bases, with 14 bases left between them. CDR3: CASSLGLAGGETQYF. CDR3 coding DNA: TGTGCCAGCAGCTTAGGACTAGCAGGGGGGGAGACCCAGTACTTC.

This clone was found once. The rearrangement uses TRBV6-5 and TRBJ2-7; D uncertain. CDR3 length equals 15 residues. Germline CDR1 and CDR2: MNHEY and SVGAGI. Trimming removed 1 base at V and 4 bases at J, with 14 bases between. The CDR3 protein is CASSYLTGSRYEQYF. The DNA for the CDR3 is TGTGCCAGCAGTTACTTGACTGGGTCTAGGTACGAGCAGTACTTC.

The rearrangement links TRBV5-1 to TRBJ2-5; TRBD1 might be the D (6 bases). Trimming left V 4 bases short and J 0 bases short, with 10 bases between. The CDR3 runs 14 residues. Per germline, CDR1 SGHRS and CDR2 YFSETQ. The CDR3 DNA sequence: TGCGCCAGCAGCCTTCGGGACAACCAAGAGACCCAGTACTTC. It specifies CASSLRDNQETQYF.

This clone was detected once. The CDR3 spells CASSLVPNEQYF. The CDR3 DNA follows: TGCGCCAGCAGCTTGGTTCCCAACGAGCAGTACTTC. The chain has TRBV5-1 and TRBJ2-7, with no clear D. This CDR3 spans 12 amino acids. Germline lookup yields CDR1 SGHRS and CDR2 YFSETQ. V dropped 0 bases and J dropped 5 bases, with 6 bases sitting between them.